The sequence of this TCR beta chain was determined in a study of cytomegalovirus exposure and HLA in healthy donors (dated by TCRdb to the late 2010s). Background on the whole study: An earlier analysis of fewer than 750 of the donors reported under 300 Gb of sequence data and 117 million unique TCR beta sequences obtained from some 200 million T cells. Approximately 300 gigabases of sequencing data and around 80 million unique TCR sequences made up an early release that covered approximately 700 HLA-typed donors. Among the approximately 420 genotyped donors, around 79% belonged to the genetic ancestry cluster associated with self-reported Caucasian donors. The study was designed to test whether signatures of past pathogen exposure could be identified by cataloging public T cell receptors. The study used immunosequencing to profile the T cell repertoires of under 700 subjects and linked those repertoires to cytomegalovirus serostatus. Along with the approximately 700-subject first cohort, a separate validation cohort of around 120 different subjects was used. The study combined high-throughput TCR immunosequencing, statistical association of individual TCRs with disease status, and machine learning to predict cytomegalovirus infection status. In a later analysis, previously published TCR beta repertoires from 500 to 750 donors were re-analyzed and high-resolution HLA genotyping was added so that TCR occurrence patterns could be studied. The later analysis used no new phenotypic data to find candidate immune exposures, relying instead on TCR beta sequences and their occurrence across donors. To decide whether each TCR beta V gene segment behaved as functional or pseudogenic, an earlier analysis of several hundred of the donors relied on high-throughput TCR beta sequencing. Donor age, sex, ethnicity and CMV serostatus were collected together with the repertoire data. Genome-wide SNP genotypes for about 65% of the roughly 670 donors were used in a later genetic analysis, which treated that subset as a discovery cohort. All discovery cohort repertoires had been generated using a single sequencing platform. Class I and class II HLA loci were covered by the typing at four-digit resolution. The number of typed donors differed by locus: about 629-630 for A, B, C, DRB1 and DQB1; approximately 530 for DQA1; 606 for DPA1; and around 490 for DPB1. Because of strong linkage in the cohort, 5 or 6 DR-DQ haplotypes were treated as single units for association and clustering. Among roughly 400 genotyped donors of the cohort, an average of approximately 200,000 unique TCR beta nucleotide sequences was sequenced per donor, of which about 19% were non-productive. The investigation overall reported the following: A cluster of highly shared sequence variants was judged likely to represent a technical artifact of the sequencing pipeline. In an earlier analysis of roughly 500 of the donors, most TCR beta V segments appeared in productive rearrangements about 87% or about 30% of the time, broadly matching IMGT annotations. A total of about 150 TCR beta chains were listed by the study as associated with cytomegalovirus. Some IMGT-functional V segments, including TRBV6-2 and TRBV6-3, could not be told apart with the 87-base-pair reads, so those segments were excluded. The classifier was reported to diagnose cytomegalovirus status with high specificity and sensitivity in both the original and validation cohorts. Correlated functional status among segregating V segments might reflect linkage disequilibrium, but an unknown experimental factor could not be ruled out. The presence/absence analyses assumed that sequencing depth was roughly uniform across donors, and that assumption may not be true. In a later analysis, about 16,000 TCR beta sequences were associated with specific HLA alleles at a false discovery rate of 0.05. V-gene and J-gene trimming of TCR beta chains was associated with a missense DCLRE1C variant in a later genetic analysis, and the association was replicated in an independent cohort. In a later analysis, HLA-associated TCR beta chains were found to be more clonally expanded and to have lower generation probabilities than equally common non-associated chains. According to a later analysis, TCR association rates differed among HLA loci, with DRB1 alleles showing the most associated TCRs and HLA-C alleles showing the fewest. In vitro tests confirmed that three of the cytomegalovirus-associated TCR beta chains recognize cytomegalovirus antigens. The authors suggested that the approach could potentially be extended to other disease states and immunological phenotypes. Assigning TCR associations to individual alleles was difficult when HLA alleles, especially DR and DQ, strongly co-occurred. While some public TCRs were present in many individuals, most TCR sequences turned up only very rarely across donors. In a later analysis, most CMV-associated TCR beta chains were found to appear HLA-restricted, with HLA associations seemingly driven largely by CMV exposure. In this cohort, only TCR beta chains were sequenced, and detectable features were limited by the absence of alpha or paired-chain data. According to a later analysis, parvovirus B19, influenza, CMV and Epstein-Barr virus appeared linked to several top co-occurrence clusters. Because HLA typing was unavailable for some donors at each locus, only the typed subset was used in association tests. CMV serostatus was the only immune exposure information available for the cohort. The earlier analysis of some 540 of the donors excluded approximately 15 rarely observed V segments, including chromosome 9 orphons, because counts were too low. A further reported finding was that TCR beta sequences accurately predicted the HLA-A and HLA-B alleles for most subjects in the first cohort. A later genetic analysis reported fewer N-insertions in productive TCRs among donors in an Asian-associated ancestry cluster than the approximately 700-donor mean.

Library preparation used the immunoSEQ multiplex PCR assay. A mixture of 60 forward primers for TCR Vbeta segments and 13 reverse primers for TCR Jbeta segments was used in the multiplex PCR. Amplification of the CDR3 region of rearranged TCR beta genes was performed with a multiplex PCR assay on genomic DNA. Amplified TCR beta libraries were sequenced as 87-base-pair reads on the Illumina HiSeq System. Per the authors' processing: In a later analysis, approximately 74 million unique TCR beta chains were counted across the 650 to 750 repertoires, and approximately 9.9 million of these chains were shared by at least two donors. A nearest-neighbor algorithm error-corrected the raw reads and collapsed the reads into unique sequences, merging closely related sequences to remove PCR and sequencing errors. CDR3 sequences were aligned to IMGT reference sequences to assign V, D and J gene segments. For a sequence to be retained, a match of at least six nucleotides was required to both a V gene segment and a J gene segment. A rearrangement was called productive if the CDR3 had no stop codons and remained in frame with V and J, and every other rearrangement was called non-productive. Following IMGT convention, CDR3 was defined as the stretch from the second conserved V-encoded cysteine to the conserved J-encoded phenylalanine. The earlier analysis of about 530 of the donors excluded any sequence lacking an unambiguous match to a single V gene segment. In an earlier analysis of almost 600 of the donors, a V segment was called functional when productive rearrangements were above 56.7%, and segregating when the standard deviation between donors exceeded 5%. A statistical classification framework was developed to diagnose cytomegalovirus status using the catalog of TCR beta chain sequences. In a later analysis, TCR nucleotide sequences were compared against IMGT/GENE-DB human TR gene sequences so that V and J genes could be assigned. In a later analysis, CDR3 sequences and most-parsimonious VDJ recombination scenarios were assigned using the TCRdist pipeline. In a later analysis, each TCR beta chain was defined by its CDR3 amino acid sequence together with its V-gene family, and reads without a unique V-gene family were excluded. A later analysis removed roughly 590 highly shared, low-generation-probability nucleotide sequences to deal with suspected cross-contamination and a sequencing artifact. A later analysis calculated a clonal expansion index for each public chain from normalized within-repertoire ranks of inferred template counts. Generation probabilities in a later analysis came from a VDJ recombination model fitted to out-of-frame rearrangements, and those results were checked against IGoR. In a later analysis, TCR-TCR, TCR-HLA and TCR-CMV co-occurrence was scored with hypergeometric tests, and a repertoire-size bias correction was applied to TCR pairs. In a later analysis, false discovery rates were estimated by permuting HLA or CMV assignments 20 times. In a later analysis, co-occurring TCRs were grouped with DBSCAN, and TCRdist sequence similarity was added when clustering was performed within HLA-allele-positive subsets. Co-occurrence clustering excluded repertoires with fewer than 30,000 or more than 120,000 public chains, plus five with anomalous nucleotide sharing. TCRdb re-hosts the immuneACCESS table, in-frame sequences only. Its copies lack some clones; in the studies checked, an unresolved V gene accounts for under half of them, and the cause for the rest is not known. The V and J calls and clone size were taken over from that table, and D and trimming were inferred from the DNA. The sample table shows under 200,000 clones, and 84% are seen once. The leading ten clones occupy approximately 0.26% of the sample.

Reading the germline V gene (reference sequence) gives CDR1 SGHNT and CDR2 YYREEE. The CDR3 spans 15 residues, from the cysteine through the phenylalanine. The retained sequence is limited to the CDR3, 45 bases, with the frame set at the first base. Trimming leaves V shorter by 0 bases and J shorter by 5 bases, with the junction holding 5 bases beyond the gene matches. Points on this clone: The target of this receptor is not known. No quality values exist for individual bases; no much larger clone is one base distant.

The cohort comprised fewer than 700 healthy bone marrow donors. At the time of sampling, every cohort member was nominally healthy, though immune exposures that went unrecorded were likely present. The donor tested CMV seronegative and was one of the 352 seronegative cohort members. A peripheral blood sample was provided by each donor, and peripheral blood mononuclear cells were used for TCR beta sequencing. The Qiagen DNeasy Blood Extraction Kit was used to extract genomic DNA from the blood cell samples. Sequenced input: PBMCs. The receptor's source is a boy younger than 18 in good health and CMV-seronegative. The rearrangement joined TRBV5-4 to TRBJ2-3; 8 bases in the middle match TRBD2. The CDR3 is CASSLERERRDTQYF. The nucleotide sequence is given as TGTGCCAGCAGCTTGGAGCGGGAGAGGAGAGATACGCAGTATTTT.